The 16 T cell receptor beta chains below all came from one sample that was sequenced in a study of human T cells and chemical hapten exposure. MiXCR, applied by TCRdb to the RACE reads, yields one record per CDR3 protein. The sample consists of approximately 100,000 distinct CDR3 sequences, roughly an eighth of them appearing once. Time point here: pre-sensitization, week 0. Regarding treatment: therapeutic diphenylcyclopropenone sensitization with weekly scalp DPC. Sequenced material: whole blood, taken in connection with sensitization to the hapten diphenylcyclopropenone (DPC). The receptors were sampled from a woman aged 50 to 60 with alopecia areata. Some clones in this sample may be carry-over from other donors' samples.

The sample holds many counts of this clonotype. The rearrangement links TRBV24-1 to TRBJ2-3; D could derive from TRBD1 or TRBD2 (5 bases each). V dropped 6 bases and J dropped 5 bases, with 11 bases sitting between them. Looked up from germline, CDR1 is KGHDR and CDR2 is SFDVKD. The CDR3 is 13 amino acids. The CDR3 loop reads CATSITRGDTQYF. The CDR3 DNA reads TGTGCCACCAGTATTACTAGGGGAGATACGCAGTATTTT.

The V call is TRBV20-1, the J call TRBJ1-6, with D hard to call. CDR1 is DFQATT and CDR2 is SNEGSKA in the germline V gene (reference sequence). Trimming left V 4 bases short and J 7 bases short, with 14 bases between. The CDR3 is 14 amino acids. The CDR3 DNA sequence: TGCAGTGCTATCCCGGCAGGCCCGAATTCACCCCTCCACTTT. It encodes CSAIPAGPNSPLHF.

In this sample, this clonotype turned up a few times. The chain combines TRBV7-2 with TRBJ1-1; D is possibly TRBD1 (5 bases). Looked up from germline, CDR1 is SGHTA and CDR2 is FQGNSA. The CDR3 contains 14 residues. The V end was cut by 7 bases, the J end by 0 bases, with 12 bases between. This chain's CDR3 is CASTQGPMNTEAFF. Written as DNA, the CDR3 is TGTGCCAGCACCCAGGGACCGATGAACACTGAAGCTTTCTTT.

This clonotype appeared a few times. The chain joins TRBV6-5 to TRBJ2-3, with D unresolved. CDR1 is MNHEY and CDR2 is SVGAGI in the germline V gene. The CDR3 runs 14 residues. Trimming cost V 7 bases and J 2 bases, with 13 bases left between them. In DNA form, the CDR3 reads TGTGCCAGCAAGTCGGTACTTCTCACAGATACGCAGTATTTT. Translation gives CASKSVLLTDTQYF.

The sample holds many counts of this clonotype. The chain is built from TRBV7-8 and TRBJ1-5, with a tentative D call TRBD1 (5 bases). There are 14 residues in the CDR3. Germline V gives CDR1 SGHVS, CDR2 FQNEAQ. The V and J ends lost 3 bases and 8 bases respectively, with 14 bases between them. The CDR3 sequence: CASSFSQGGKPQHF. CDR3 bases: TGTGCCAGCAGCTTCTCCCAGGGCGGCAAGCCCCAGCATTTT.

The chain has TRBV11-2 and TRBJ2-5, with 7 nucleotides matching TRBD1. Trimming removed 6 bases from V and 6 bases from J; junction bases left unmatched: 22. The CDR3 sequence is 18 residues long. Germline V gene sequence: CDR1 SGHAT, CDR2 FQNNGV. This CDR3 is CASRHTPTAGGLGKTQYF. The DNA of the CDR3 is TGTGCCAGCAGGCACACTCCAACGGCAGGGGGTCTTGGGAAGACCCAGTACTTC.

In its sample, this clonotype was seen many times. This chain joins TRBV3-1 and TRBJ1-1, with a tentative D call TRBD1 (5 bases). The V end was cut by 6 bases, the J end by 2 bases, with 16 bases between. Germline loops: CDR1 LGHDT, CDR2 YNNKEL (reference sequence). The CDR3 has 15 amino acids. The CDR3 region is CASRRANRRNTEAFF. CDR3 DNA: TGTGCCAGCAGGAGGGCCAACAGGCGAAACACTGAAGCTTTCTTT.

CDR3: CASSYTTGASGANVLTF. In DNA, the CDR3 is TGTGCCAGCAGTTACACGACAGGGGCCTCTGGGGCCAACGTCCTGACTTTC. The chain recombines TRBV6-6 with TRBJ2-6; 8 bases are shared with TRBD1. CDR1 and CDR2 from the germline V gene are MNHNY and SVGAGI (reference sequence). J lost 0 bases, V lost 2 bases, and 3 bases had no gene match. The CDR3 covers 17 residues.

The chain employs TRBV7-9 and TRBJ2-1; 7 bases agree with TRBD2. Looked up from germline, CDR1 is SEHNR and CDR2 is FQNEAQ (reference sequence). V trimming: 1 base; J trimming: 4 bases; junction bases outside the gene matches: 4. The CDR3 contains 15 residues. In nucleotides, the CDR3 is TGTGCCAGCAGCTTAGGACTAGCAGCTTACAATGAGCAGTTCTTC. This codes for CASSLGLAAYNEQFF.

This clonotype has just a few counts. V usage is TRBV29-1 and J usage is TRBJ2-3; D possibly matches TRBD1 or TRBD2 (5 bases each). Germline-derived CDR1 and CDR2 are SQVTM and ANQGSEA. V dropped 7 bases and J dropped 0 bases, with 14 bases sitting between them. The CDR3 is 14 amino acids. The CDR3 loop reads CSGGILRSTDTQYF. The DNA of the CDR3 is TGCAGCGGGGGGATCCTCAGGAGCACAGATACGCAGTATTTT.

J is TRBJ2-2 and V is TRBV7-2; D unresolved. CDR3 length: 13 amino acids. V gave up 1 base and J gave up 4 bases, with 4 bases separating them. The germline gives CDR1 SGHTA, CDR2 FQGNSA. The CDR3 loop is CASSLVSTGELFF. For the CDR3, the DNA is TGTGCCAGCAGCTTAGTGAGCACCGGGGAGCTGTTTTTT.

This clonotype was seen many times. The chain has TRBV6-1 and TRBJ2-4; D possibly corresponds to TRBD1 (5 bases). The ends were cut back, 0 bases at V and 5 bases at J, with 14 bases in the middle. Germline CDR1 MNHNS, CDR2 SASEGT. This CDR3 has 16 residues. In DNA, the CDR3 is TGTGCCAGCAGTGAAGCGTCGTTTAGGGGCCAAAACATTCAGTACTTC. Protein sequence: CASSEASFRGQNIQYF.

This clonotype was seen more than once but under ten times. The CDR3 nucleotides are TGTGCCAGCACGTCCCTCACGGCGGTTTTTGGTGAAAAACTGTTTTTT. Residues: CASTSLTAVFGEKLFF. The V and J genes are TRBV28 and TRBJ1-4; no firm D call. This CDR3 region has 16 residues. Germline V gene sequence: CDR1 MDHEN, CDR2 SYDVKM. Trimming removed 7 bases from V and 7 bases from J, with 22 bases in between.

The V gene is TRBV5-6, the J gene TRBJ2-5, with D maybe TRBD1 (6 bases). Germline CDR1 and CDR2: SGHDT and YYEEEE. The CDR3 loop spans 15 amino acids. Trimming removed 0 bases from V and 5 bases from J, with 14 bases in between. The CDR3 spells CASSLALSGAETQYF. The CDR3 nucleotides read TGTGCCAGCAGCTTGGCTCTTTCAGGGGCCGAGACCCAGTACTTC.

This clonotype was seen a few times. The chain is built from TRBV27 and TRBJ1-1; 9 nucleotides line up with TRBD1. The CDR3 sequence is 15 residues long. Germline assignment: CDR1 MNHEY and CDR2 SMNVEV (reference sequence). Trimming removed 2 bases from V and 5 bases from J; junction bases left unmatched: 6. CDR3 DNA sequence: TGTGCCAGCAGTTTAAGGGACAGGGTAGAAACTGAAGCTTTCTTT. This codes for CASSLRDRVETEAFF.

This clonotype was counted at least ten times. The chain uses TRBV24-1 and TRBJ1-5, with D possibly matching TRBD1 (5 bases). The V gene lost 4 bases and the J gene lost 5 bases, with 11 bases spanning the gap. CDR1 is KGHDR and CDR2 is SFDVKD in the germline V gene. This CDR3 has 14 residues. The DNA of the CDR3 is TGTGCCACCAGTGACCAACAGGTAGATCAGCCCCAGCATTTT. Amino acid sequence: CATSDQQVDQPQHF.